This is a list of T cell receptor beta chains from one sample in a study of beta chain features in type 1 diabetes. Assay used: immunoSEQ multiplex PCR; TCRdb lists only in-frame clones, some missing. Of approximately 110,000 clones in the sample, 40% are singletons; the top ten hold 0.065%. The material sequenced was stem cell memory CD4+ T cells from blood. The receptors were gathered from a woman aged 18-35 years in good health. Both conserved end residues are part of each CDR3. A D gene is named only where the DNA matches it firmly. Not all rows give a size; the values are once, few, many and, for expanded clones, a class.

size: -; D: -; J: TRBJ1-3; length: 14; V: TRBV7-9; DNA: TGTGCCAGCAGCTTAGTCGAAGGACATTCCCCCATATATTTT; CDR3: CASSLVEGHSPIYF
size: -; D: -; J: TRBJ1-2; length: 17; V: TRBV28; DNA: TGTGCCAGCAGTTTACGGCTAGGACAGACAAAGTTTTATGGCTACACCTTC; CDR3: CASSLRLGQTKFYGYTF
size: few; D: -; J: TRBJ2-5; length: 17; V: TRBV9; DNA: TGTGCCAGCAGCGTAGAGGGGCGGCCATTGTACCAAGAGACCCAGTACTTC; CDR3: CASSVEGRPLYQETQYF
size: -; D: -; J: TRBJ1-5; length: 15; V: TRBV4-2; DNA: TGTGCCAGCAGCCAAGAACGGGTTAGCAATCAGCCCCAGCATTTT; CDR3: CASSQERVSNQPQHF
size: -; D: TRBD2; J: TRBJ2-3; length: 15; V: TRBV5-1; DNA: TGCGCCAGCAGCCTTAGCGGGAGTCGCACAGATACGCAGTATTTT; CDR3: CASSLSGSRTDTQYF
size: -; D: TRBD2; J: TRBJ2-1; length: 17; V: TRBV7-2; DNA: TGTGCCAGCAGCTTTGAGCGGGAGAGCTTCTCCTACAATGAGCAGTTCTTC; CDR3: CASSFERESFSYNEQFF
size: -; D: -; J: TRBJ1-1; length: 16; V: TRBV7-8; DNA: TGTGCCAGCAGCTTTCCCAGGGGTAAAATGAACACTGAAGCTTTCTTT; CDR3: CASSFPRGKMNTEAFF
size: -; D: TRBD1; J: TRBJ1-1; length: 16; V: TRBV5-1; DNA: TGCGCCAGCAGCTTGGGAGGGACAGGGCTAGACACTGAAGCTTTCTTT; CDR3: CASSLGGTGLDTEAFF
size: -; D: -; J: TRBJ2-1; length: 12; V: TRBV30; DNA: TGTGCCTGGAGTGTTAGGGGGACGGAGCAGTTCTTC; CDR3: CAWSVRGTEQFF
size: -; D: -; J: TRBJ1-2; length: 14; V: TRBV18; DNA: TGTGCCAGCTCACCACCGGACAACTTCTATGGCTACACCTTC; CDR3: CASSPPDNFYGYTF
size: -; D: TRBD2; J: TRBJ2-1; length: 13; V: TRBV11-3; DNA: TGTGCCAGCAGCTTATCTCGCGGGAGTGAGCAGTTCTTC; CDR3: CASSLSRGSEQFF
size: -; D: -; J: TRBJ2-7; length: 14; V: TRBV7-2; DNA: TGTGCCAGCAGCTTAGACAGGGTGGTCCACGAGCAGTACTTC; CDR3: CASSLDRVVHEQYF
size: -; D: TRBD1; J: TRBJ1-5; length: 15; V: TRBV4-1; DNA: TGCGCCAGCAGCCCCGGACAGGGGAATTATCAGCCCCAGCATTTT; CDR3: CASSPGQGNYQPQHF
size: few; D: TRBD2; J: TRBJ2-3; length: 15; V: TRBV7-9; DNA: TGTGCCAGCACCGTGACTAGCGTGGGCACAGATACGCAGTATTTT; CDR3: CASTVTSVGTDTQYF
size: -; D: TRBD2; J: TRBJ2-5; length: 12; V: TRBV30; DNA: TGTGCCTGGAGTGTTAGCGGGGGGACCCAGTACTTC; CDR3: CAWSVSGGTQYF
size: once; D: TRBD1; J: TRBJ1-2; length: 16; V: TRBV18; DNA: TGTGCCAGCTCACCCTTTAAATCGGGACAGGGGGAAGGCTACACCTTC; CDR3: CASSPFKSGQGEGYTF
size: -; D: -; J: TRBJ1-1; length: 14; V: TRBV14; DNA: TGTGCCAGCAGCCACGACAGGTGGAACACTGAAGCTTTCTTT; CDR3: CASSHDRWNTEAFF
size: -; D: -; J: TRBJ2-1; length: 14; V: TRBV28; DNA: TGTGCCAGCAGTGACAGACCAAGCAGGAATGAGCAGTTCTTC; CDR3: CASSDRPSRNEQFF
size: -; D: TRBD1; J: TRBJ1-1; length: 13; V: TRBV29-1; DNA: TGCAGCTGTCGGGACAGGGATGGGACTGAAGCTTTCTTT; CDR3: CSCRDRDGTEAFF
size: -; D: -; J: TRBJ2-5; length: 13; V: TRBV2; DNA: TGTGCCAGCTCTGGGGAGATCCAAGAGACCCAGTACTTC; CDR3: CASSGEIQETQYF
size: -; D: -; J: TRBJ2-4; length: 14; V: TRBV25-1; DNA: TGTGCCAGCAGTGATCGGCAGGGTACAAACATTCAGTACTTC; CDR3: CASSDRQGTNIQYF
size: -; D: -; J: TRBJ1-1; length: 12; V: TRBV29-1; DNA: TGCAGCGCCGAACAATCCCCAGGTTACGCTTTCTTT; CDR3: CSAEQSPGYAFF
size: few; D: -; J: TRBJ2-1; length: 15; V: TRBV9; DNA: TGTGCCAGCAGCGAGCTCGCAGGGTTATACAATGAGCAGTTCTTC; CDR3: CASSELAGLYNEQFF
size: few; D: TRBD2; J: TRBJ2-1; length: 15; V: TRBV9; DNA: TGTGCCAGCAGCCGTAGAGCGGGGCTCTACAATGAGCAGTTCTTC; CDR3: CASSRRAGLYNEQFF
size: -; D: -; J: TRBJ1-1; length: 12; V: TRBV28; DNA: TGTGCCAGCAGAACAGGTCGGACTGAAGCTTTCTTT; CDR3: CASRTGRTEAFF
size: -; D: -; J: TRBJ2-1; length: 15; V: TRBV19; DNA: TGTGCCAGTAGTCCCCTTAGGGCCGTGGAGGATGAGCAGTTCTTC; CDR3: CASSPLRAVEDEQFF
size: few; D: TRBD2; J: TRBJ2-7; length: 16; V: TRBV18; DNA: TGTGCCAGCTCACCTGGAATACTAGCGGGAGTCAACGAGCAGTACTTC; CDR3: CASSPGILAGVNEQYF
size: many; D: -; J: TRBJ2-5; length: 12; V: TRBV29-1; DNA: TGCAGCGTTGAAGCGACAGGTGGGACCCAGTACTTC; CDR3: CSVEATGGTQYF
size: -; D: -; J: TRBJ2-1; length: 13; V: TRBV5-1; DNA: TGCGCCAGCAGCCCGGGAACCTACAATGAGCAGTTCTTC; CDR3: CASSPGTYNEQFF
size: few; D: -; J: TRBJ2-1; length: 11; V: TRBV11-2; DNA: TGTGCCAGCAGCCGGTTCCCTCAGCAGTTCTTC; CDR3: CASSRFPQQFF
size: -; D: -; J: TRBJ1-5; length: 14; V: TRBV15; DNA: TGTGCCACCAGCATCCGGACAGGCAATCAGCCCCAGCATTTT; CDR3: CATSIRTGNQPQHF
size: -; D: -; J: TRBJ2-1; length: 16; V: TRBV11-2; DNA: TGTGCCAGCAGTCCCCTGTTCAGGGCCGGGTACAATGAGCAGTTCTTC; CDR3: CASSPLFRAGYNEQFF
size: -; D: -; J: TRBJ1-3; length: 12; V: TRBV30; DNA: TGTGCCCAGGACAGCTCTGGAAACACCATATATTTT; CDR3: CAQDSSGNTIYF
size: few; D: TRBD1; J: TRBJ1-2; length: 17; V: TRBV10-3; DNA: TGTGCCATCAGTGAGTCTGACCGGGACAGCTTCAACTATGGCTACACCTTC; CDR3: CAISESDRDSFNYGYTF
size: few; D: -; J: TRBJ2-3; length: 15; V: TRBV5-4; DNA: TGTGCCAGCAGCTTGGCCGCCAGTAGCACAGATACGCAGTATTTT; CDR3: CASSLAASSTDTQYF
size: few; D: TRBD1; J: TRBJ2-2; length: 15; V: TRBV2; DNA: TGTGCCAGCAGTACCCGACAGGGGGGCACCGGGGAGCTGTTTTTT; CDR3: CASSTRQGGTGELFF
size: -; D: TRBD2; J: TRBJ2-1; length: 14; V: TRBV6-5; DNA: TGTGCCAGCAGTTATACGCTAGCGGGAACAGGGCAGTTCTTC; CDR3: CASSYTLAGTGQFF
size: -; D: -; J: TRBJ2-3; length: 15; V: TRBV11-3; DNA: TGTGCCAGCGCTTCCCAGGGCATAAGCACAGATACGCAGTATTTT; CDR3: CASASQGISTDTQYF
size: -; D: -; J: TRBJ2-5; length: 16; V: TRBV5-1; DNA: TGCGCCAGCAGCGCCCCGGGTGTAGTGGGTCGAGAGACCCAGTACTTC; CDR3: CASSAPGVVGRETQYF
size: few; D: TRBD2; J: TRBJ2-1; length: 15; V: TRBV10-3; DNA: TGTGCCAACGGGATGACTAGCGGGAGGGGGAGTGAGCAGTTCTTC; CDR3: CANGMTSGRGSEQFF
size: -; D: TRBD2; J: TRBJ2-1; length: 15; V: TRBV7-3; DNA: TGTGCCAGCAGCTTCCAGTTAGCGGGCCACAGTGAGCAGTTCTTC; CDR3: CASSFQLAGHSEQFF
size: -; D: TRBD2; J: TRBJ2-1; length: 13; V: TRBV7-3; DNA: TGTGCCAGCAGCTTAATGCGGGGGGGTGAGCAGTTCTTC; CDR3: CASSLMRGGEQFF
size: few; D: -; J: TRBJ2-1; length: 15; V: TRBV14; DNA: TGTGCCAGCAGCCAAGAGCTAGGGGTAGGGGATGAGCAGTTCTTC; CDR3: CASSQELGVGDEQFF
size: -; D: TRBD1; J: TRBJ1-2; length: 13; V: TRBV6-5; DNA: TGTGCCAGCAGATCGACAGGGACATATGGCTACACCTTC; CDR3: CASRSTGTYGYTF
size: few; D: -; J: TRBJ1-4; length: 11; V: TRBV20-1; DNA: TGCAGTGCTAGAGCGGGGGAAAAACTGTTTTTT; CDR3: CSARAGEKLFF
size: few; D: -; J: TRBJ2-2; length: 17; V: TRBV4-1; DNA: TGCGCCAGCAGCCAAGTGGTTCTAGTAAGGGGCACCGGGGAGCTGTTTTTT; CDR3: CASSQVVLVRGTGELFF
size: -; D: -; J: TRBJ1-2; length: 15; V: TRBV25-1; DNA: TGTGCCAGCAGTCCAAGTAATTCAGTTTCCTATGGCTACACCTTC; CDR3: CASSPSNSVSYGYTF
size: -; D: -; J: TRBJ1-2; length: 18; V: TRBV4-2; DNA: TGTGCCAGCAGCCAAACCAACGTAGGTCCTAGACAGACTTATGGCTACACCTTC; CDR3: CASSQTNVGPRQTYGYTF
size: few; D: TRBD2; J: TRBJ2-1; length: 16; V: TRBV10-2; DNA: TGCGCCAGCAGACCCCTGGATAGCGGGAAGTACAATGAGCAGTTCTTC; CDR3: CASRPLDSGKYNEQFF
size: -; D: -; J: TRBJ2-1; length: 14; V: TRBV6-5; DNA: TGTGCCAGCAGTTACCGGGATTATGACAATGAGCAGTTCTTC; CDR3: CASSYRDYDNEQFF